This T cell receptor (beta chain) was sequenced in a study of blood T cells in healthy people across ages. Study information: The template switching approach captured approximately one barcoded beta molecule for every two T cells.

Study-level findings and limits: PBMCs went unsorted, and a conclusive naive versus antigen-experienced comparison was therefore prevented.

Germline trimming cut 7 bases from V and 7 bases from J; bases unmatched to any gene: 5. Germline-derived CDR1 and CDR2 are DFQATT and SNEGSKA (reference sequence). The CDR3 is made up of 14 amino acids. PCR was performed a second time for about 7 to 11 cycles using a sample-barcoded 5' primer and a J-beta primer mix. TCRdb reanalysed the 5' RACE reads using MiXCR and keeps one entry per CDR3 protein. The sample records around 670,000 distinct CDR3 sequences, about 30% being singletons. This clonotype was picked up many times. The antigen is not known. The chain carries TRBV20-1 and TRBJ2-1; 15 bases align to TRBD2. The source is a woman of 80 years or more in good health. The specimen was blood. CDR3 DNA: TGCAGTGGGACTAGCGGGGGGGCCGGAAATGAGCAGTTCTTC. This translates into CSGTSGGAGNEQFF.